These 23 T cell receptor beta chains were sequenced from one sample in a study of T cells in Graves' hyperthyroidism and ophthalmopathy. Amplified TCR beta CDR3 regions came from RNA transcripts. TCR CDR3 underwent first-round RT-PCR with the HTBI primer set. TCRdb reprocessed the multiplex PCR reads via MiXCR and lists one record per CDR3 protein. The sample consists of around 34,000 distinct CDR3 sequences, 52% of them appearing once. Sequencing was done on a sample of blood. The receptors here all came from a woman aged 35 to 49 with Graves' ophthalmopathy.

For this clonotype: One base away lies a much larger clone, so this may be a sequencing read error. This chain joins TRBV3-1 and TRBJ1-1; a possible D gene is TRBD1 (5 bases). There are 13 residues in the CDR3. CDR1 LGHDT and CDR2 YNNKEL come from the germline V gene (reference sequence). V was clipped by 8 bases and J by 2 bases, with 12 bases between them. This chain's CDR3 is CASGAGINTEAFF. The CDR3 nucleotides read TGTGCCAGCGGGGCAGGGATCAACACTGAAGCTTTCTTT.

By sample share, this clonotype is medium-sized. This sequence joins TRBV10-3 and TRBJ2-1, with 8 bases identical to TRBD1. The CDR3 is made up of 14 amino acids. J gave up 4 bases and V 2 bases, and 1 base lay outside the gene matches. The V gene's germline CDR1 is ENHRY and CDR2 SYGVKD. Here the CDR3 DNA reads TGTGCCATCAGTGAGACAGGGGGGTACAATGAGCAGTTCTTC. Amino acids: CAISETGGYNEQFF.

This clonotype was seen at least ten times. The chain combines TRBV6-5 with TRBJ1-3; 10 bases line up with TRBD1. This CDR3 is built from 15 residues. Germline CDR1 MNHEY, CDR2 SVGAGI. DNA for the CDR3: TGTGCATGCCGGGACAGGGGTGAATCTGGAAACACCATATATTTT. It codes for CACRDRGESGNTIYF.

The chain has TRBV20-1 and TRBJ1-2; 10 nucleotides align to TRBD1. V gave up 3 bases and J gave up 12 bases; unmatched junction bases: 4. CDR3 length equals 11 residues. Germline assignment: CDR1 DFQATT and CDR2 SNEGSKA (reference sequence). CDR3 bases: TGCAGTGCTAGCCGGGACAGGGGCCACACCTTC. It codes for CSASRDRGHTF.

Concerning this clonotype itself: This may stem from a read error, because a much larger clone lies one nucleotide away. The rearrangement joins TRBV4-1 to TRBJ1-5, with D hard to call. There are 15 residues in the CDR3. V gave up 1 base and J gave up 4 bases, with 11 bases separating them. Germline CDR1 and CDR2: MGHRA and YSYEKL. The CDR3 bases are TGCGCCAGCAGCCAAGGTGGAACGGGGAATCAGCCCCAGCATTTT. Its translation: CASSQGGTGNQPQHF.

The sample holds many counts of this clonotype. The chain uses TRBV5-5 and TRBJ1-1; the D is unclear. CDR3 size: 15 residues. Germline assignment: CDR1 SGHKS and CDR2 YYEKEE (reference sequence). Trimming pared 0 bases from V and 4 bases from J, leaving 13 bases between. CDR3 region: CASSLEDGSSTEAFF. The CDR3 nucleotides read TGTGCCAGCAGCTTGGAAGACGGATCGAGCACTGAAGCTTTCTTT.

J is TRBJ2-1 and V is TRBV24-1; 7 positions agree with TRBD1. This CDR3 has 12 residues. Germline CDR1 KGHDR, CDR2 SFDVKD. With 9 bases clipped from V and 5 bases from J, the junction kept 3 bases outside the gene matches. CDR3 residues: CATEGQHNEQFF. For the CDR3, the DNA is TGTGCCACCGAGGGACAGCACAATGAGCAGTTCTTC.

This clonotype was counted many times. V usage is TRBV4-3 and J usage is TRBJ1-1; TRBD1 matches at 7 bases. CDR3 length: 15 residues. Germline-derived CDR1 and CDR2 are LGHNA and YSLEER. The V segment lost 0 bases and the J segment 10 bases; nucleotides outside the gene matches: 11. CDR3: CASSQDSTSPGGAFF. The CDR3 DNA reads as TGCGCCAGCAGCCAAGATTCCACTAGTCCAGGGGGAGCTTTCTTT.

The CDR3 spells CASGGGKGVYEQYF. The DNA for the CDR3 is TGTGCCAGCGGGGGCGGCAAGGGCGTCTACGAGCAGTACTTC. The chain combines TRBV6-1 with TRBJ2-7, with D possibly being TRBD1 (6 bases). V was clipped by 8 bases and J by 3 bases, with 17 bases between them. This CDR3 comprises 14 residues. Per the germline V gene, CDR1 is MNHNS and CDR2 is SASEGT.

The chain combines TRBV20-1 with TRBJ2-1, with TRBD2 identical over 9 bases. The CDR3 consists of 16 residues. J was trimmed by 10 bases and V by 1 base; bases with no gene match: 14. The germline V gene encodes CDR1 DFQATT and CDR2 SNEGSKA (reference sequence). CDR3 nucleotide sequence: TGCAGTGCTAGAGGACTAGCGGTGGGATCGGGGTGGGAGCAGTTCTTC. Amino acids: CSARGLAVGSGWEQFF.

This clonotype is medium-sized (0.01 to 0.1%) within its sample. CDR3 region: CSASPNIAEQYF. As DNA, the CDR3 is TGCAGTGCTAGTCCTAACATCGCCGAGCAGTACTTC. The chain combines TRBV20-1 with TRBJ2-7, with D uncertain. V dropped 3 bases and J dropped 6 bases, with 12 bases sitting between them. Germline CDR1 DFQATT, CDR2 SNEGSKA (reference sequence). This CDR3 has 12 residues.

This clonotype was seen many times. This sequence joins TRBV2 and TRBJ2-4, with 7 bases that match TRBD2. Trimming cost V 3 bases and J 1 base; bases outside gene matches: 0. Germline V gives CDR1 SNHLY, CDR2 FYNNEI. The CDR3 contains 14 residues. The CDR3 coding sequence is TGTGCCAGCAGTGACGGGGGGGCCAAAAACATTCAGTACTTC. Translation gives CASSDGGAKNIQYF.

This rearrangement joins TRBV7-9 to TRBJ2-2; tentatively, D is TRBD1 (5 bases). Germline V gene data show CDR1 as SEHNR and CDR2 as FQNEAQ (reference sequence). This CDR3 is built from 17 residues. V gave up 7 bases and J gave up 2 bases, with 20 bases separating them. CDR3 residues: CASNPLGVSRNTGELFF. DNA for the CDR3: TGTGCCAGCAACCCTCTAGGGGTTAGTCGAAACACCGGGGAGCTGTTTTTT.

This clonotype was seen repeatedly, ten times or more. The CDR3 is CASSFTGTGRTDTQYF. The DNA of the CDR3 is TGTGCCAGTAGTTTTACCGGGACAGGGCGCACAGATACGCAGTATTTT. The chain employs TRBV19 and TRBJ2-3, with TRBD1 identical over 9 bases. This CDR3 is 16 amino acids long. CDR1 and CDR2 (germline): LNHDA, SQIVND (reference sequence). The V and J ends lost 5 bases and 1 base, in that order; junction bases with no gene match: 7.

The chain uses TRBV4-2 and TRBJ2-5; D may match TRBD1 or TRBD2 (5 bases each). The germline V gene has CDR1 LGHNA and CDR2 YNFKEQ. CDR3 size: 15 residues. Trimming stripped 3 bases from V and 0 bases from J, with 11 bases between. CDR3 DNA: TGTGCCAGCAGCCAGGGACGGAGAAACCAAGAGACCCAGTACTTC. It codes for CASSQGRRNQETQYF.

This clonotype was detected many times. The chain has TRBV5-4 and TRBJ2-6; D unclear. Trimming took 1 base from V and 0 from J, leaving 5 bases between them. CDR1 and CDR2 from the germline V gene are SGHNT and YYREEE (reference sequence). The CDR3 has 15 amino acids. The CDR3 DNA reads as TGTGCCAGCAGCTTGACGGGCTCTGGGGCCAACGTCCTGACTTTC. Encoded protein: CASSLTGSGANVLTF.

Only a few counts were recorded for this clonotype. The rearrangement links TRBV28 to TRBJ2-5, with D possibly matching TRBD1 (7 bases). CDR3 length: 14 residues. Germline values: CDR1 MDHEN, CDR2 SYDVKM. Trimming removed 3 bases at V and 7 bases at J, with 15 bases between. The CDR3 nucleotides read TGTGCCAGCAGTTTGTCAGGGGGGACGGGGACCCAGTACTTC. Translating it yields CASSLSGGTGTQYF.

The chain combines TRBV10-3 with TRBJ1-6, with 12 positions matching TRBD1. The CDR3 covers 14 residues. Per germline, CDR1 ENHRY and CDR2 SYGVKD. With V trimmed by 7 bases and J by 7 bases, 2 bases remained unmatched. CDR3 amino acids: CAITGTGGNSPLHF. The CDR3 bases are TGTGCCATCACAGGGACAGGGGGCAATTCACCCCTCCACTTT.

The chain joins TRBV9 to TRBJ2-1; TRBD2 agrees at 10 bases. The CDR3 has 15 amino acids. J was trimmed by 9 bases and V by 4 bases; bases with no gene match: 10. CDR1 and CDR2 from the germline V gene are SGDLS and YYNGEE. CDR3: CASSHTSGARGEQFF. The CDR3 coding sequence is TGTGCCAGCAGCCATACTAGCGGGGCGAGGGGTGAGCAGTTCTTC.

Ten or more counts support this clonotype. The genes are TRBV6-5 and TRBJ1-4; 8 positions match TRBD1. CDR1 is MNHEY, CDR2 SVGAGI, per germline. The CDR3 covers 15 residues. V gave up 0 bases and J gave up 10 bases; unmatched junction bases: 7. The CDR3: CASSYSMQGAGKLFF. The CDR3 DNA is TGTGCCAGCAGTTACTCGATGCAGGGGGCGGGAAAACTGTTTTTT.

Many counts were recorded for this clonotype. The rearrangement joins TRBV25-1 to TRBJ2-7; D may match TRBD1 or TRBD2 (5 bases each). The CDR3 is 13 amino acids. The germline gives CDR1 MGHDK, CDR2 SYGVNS. The V end was cut by 5 bases, the J end by 2 bases, with 10 bases between. In DNA, the CDR3 is TGTGCCAGCAGTAGGGACGGAGCCTACGAGCAGTACTTC. Protein sequence: CASSRDGAYEQYF.

The table lists this clonotype with many counts. The rearrangement joins TRBV4-3 to TRBJ1-5, with no clear D. V shed 0 bases and J shed 3 bases, with 9 bases lying between them. CDR1 LGHNA and CDR2 YSLEER come from the germline V gene. The CDR3 is 15 residues long. The CDR3 DNA follows: TGCGCCAGCAGCCAAGATGGCGGAGTCAATCAGCCCCAGCATTTT. Its translation is CASSQDGGVNQPQHF.

Details on this clonotype: Sequence at one end of the junction differs from germline and may be a read error. V is TRBV10-3 and J is TRBJ1-5; 9 bases line up with TRBD1. The germline V gene encodes CDR1 ENHRY and CDR2 SYGVKD. This CDR3 is built from 13 residues. In nucleotides, the CDR3 is TGTGCCATCAGTGGGGAGGGGGAGGGGACAGGGAGTTTT. Translation: CAISGEGEGTGSF.